The clone carrying this T cell receptor (beta chain) was seen only a few times. Antigen: not known. This record comes from a study of T cell repertoires in cytomegalovirus infection. Whole-study context: It was recently identified HLA-C-restricted and well-studied HLA-B-restricted CMV epitopes that the study used. The public TCR beta signatures pointed to both CMV infection and matching HLA type.

Between the trimmed V and J ends, which lost 6 bases and 4 bases, there was a span of 10 bases. From germline, CDR1 is SEHNR and CDR2 FQNEAQ (reference sequence). The CDR3 extends over 14 amino acids. Study-wide results and limits: Carriers of CMV plus the relevant HLA were identified by cumulative public TCR beta family frequency. HLA-C-restricted CMV-specific TCR beta clonotypes prevailed in the ex vivo response.

One entry per CDR3 protein, called by TCRdb with MiXCR from the reads. The table shows 200,000 to 250,000 distinct CDR3 sequences, with about 38% occurring only once. The V gene is TRBV7-9, the J gene TRBJ1-6, with D unresolved. The source of this sequence is a human donor in good health (CMV status not recorded). Some clones in this sample may be carry-over from other donors' samples. Sample: CD8+ T cells from cultured PBMCs, taken from culture after CMV antigen stimulation. The CDR3, as DNA: TGTGCCAGCAGGCCCTCCAAATATAATTCACCCCTCCACTTT. It encodes CASRPSKYNSPLHF. The full variable domain, in which reference TRBV7-9 and TRBJ1-6 provide the parts outside the CDR3, is DTGVSQNPRHKITKRGQNVTFRCDPISEHNRLYWYRQTLGQGPEFLTYFQNEAQLEKSRLLSDRFSAERPKGSFSTLEIQRTEQGDSAMYLCASRPSKYNSPLHFGNGTRLTVT.